This T cell receptor (beta chain) was recovered during a study of T-cell reconstitution after alpha-beta-depleted transplantation in children. Study-wide findings and caveats: Several hundred rapidly expanded clones from non-depleted graft cells reportedly supplied alpha-beta T cells about two months post-transplant. T-cell numbers and diversity one year post-transplant derived largely from freshly generated T cells. Surviving recipient T cells and thymic progenitors accounted for the high day-60 TCRbeta diversity observed in some patients.

A remark on this clonotype: The antigen remains undetermined.

V was trimmed by 8 bases and J by 5 bases, leaving 12 bases between them. CDR1 and CDR2 (germline): MNHEY, SMNVEV (reference sequence). The length of the CDR3 is 12 residues. Unique molecular identifiers were used in preparing the TCRbeta library. TCRdb re-analysed the PCR reads in MiXCR, keeping a single row per CDR3 protein. The table shows about 98,000 distinct CDR3 sequences, with under 25% occurring only once. The material sequenced was PBMCs, taken before TCRalphabeta/CD19-depleted stem cell transplant. V is TRBV27 and J is TRBJ1-1, with D hard to call. The clonotype originates from a boy aged 2 to 9 with acute lymphoblastic leukemia, due to receive a stem cell transplant. This CDR3 reads CASGTLRTEAFF. The DNA of the CDR3 is TGTGCCAGCGGAACGCTGAGGACTGAAGCTTTCTTT.